This T cell receptor (beta chain) comes out of a study of blood T cell repertoires in COVID-19. V trimming: 5 bases; J trimming: 0 bases; junction bases outside the gene matches: 13. The CDR3 consists of 19 residues. Per germline, CDR1 SGHRS and CDR2 YFSETQ. Original methodology: The authors estimated nucleated cell counts from reference gene primer amplification. The table came from immunoSEQ multiplex PCR; TCRdb's copy has only in-frame clones and leaves some out. The V and J calls and clone size are taken from that table; D and trimming were inferred from the DNA. The sample records roughly 52,000 clones, approximately 78% being singletons.

This TCR was sampled from a human donor in a cohort sampled during active or convalescent COVID-19. V gene TRBV5-1 combines with J gene TRBJ1-6, with TRBD1 matching 8 bases. Sequenced sample: peripheral blood. CDR3 region: CASSPGQGFYSSYNSPLHF. The CDR3 DNA is TGCGCCAGCAGTCCAGGACAGGGTTTCTACAGCTCCTATAATTCACCCCTCCACTTT.